The 26 T cell receptor beta chains reported below all come from one sample, sequenced in a study of blood T cell repertoires in COVID-19. The data were produced by immunoSEQ multiplex PCR, yet TCRdb's version contains in-frame clones alone and is incomplete. The sample has 250,000 or so clones; nearly 95% are singletons. Sequencing was carried out using peripheral blood. Receptor source: a man aged 25-45 years with COVID-19, enrolled during active disease.

The chain carries TRBV19 and TRBJ1-5; 7 bases align to TRBD1. The CDR3 totals 14 residues. Germline trimming cut 6 bases from V and 0 bases from J; bases unmatched to any gene: 2. CDR1 is LNHDA, CDR2 SQIVND, per germline (reference sequence). In DNA, the CDR3 is TGTGCCAGTAGACAGGGGTATAGCAATCAGCCCCAGCATTTT. Its protein product is CASRQGYSNQPQHF.

This chain links TRBV9 with TRBJ2-2; tentative D call: TRBD2 (5 bases). V was shortened by 4 bases and J by 3 bases, with 22 bases between the two germline ends. Germline V CDR1 and CDR2: SGDLS, YYNGEE. The CDR3 is 18 residues long. This CDR3 reads CASSLLGVPNVDTGELFF. The CDR3 coding sequence is TGTGCCAGCAGCCTGCTCGGGGTCCCGAACGTCGACACCGGGGAGCTGTTTTTT. The variable domain in full, completed from reference TRBV9 and TRBJ2-2, reads DSGVTQTPKHLITATGQRVTLRCSPRSGDLSVYWYQQSLDQGLQFLIQYYNGEERAKGNILERFSAQQFPDLHSELNLSSLELGDSALYFCASSLLGVPNVDTGELFFGEGSRLTVL.

The V and J genes are TRBV11-2 and TRBJ1-5; TRBD1 aligns across 7 bases. Germline V gene lookup returns CDR1 SGHAT and CDR2 FQNNGV. V shed 2 bases, J shed 4 bases, and the junction held 8 bases outside the gene matches. The CDR3 contains 16 residues. The CDR3 DNA sequence: TGTGCCAGCAGCTTAAGTGTGGACAGGCCAAATCAGCCCCAGCATTTT. This gives the protein CASSLSVDRPNQPQHF.

The CDR3 DNA follows: TGTGCCAGCAGCGTAGACGGGAGGCACGAGCAGTACTTC. Protein sequence: CASSVDGRHEQYF. This chain links TRBV9 with TRBJ2-7; 7 bases are shared with TRBD2. The trim removed 0 bases at V and 5 bases at J, leaving 2 bases unmatched. The CDR3 covers 13 residues. Germline CDR1 reads SGDLS; CDR2 reads YYNGEE.

The chain joins TRBV6-5 to TRBJ1-2; 7 nucleotides agree with TRBD1. The CDR3 spans 15 residues. From germline, CDR1 is MNHEY and CDR2 SVGAGI. V lost 2 bases and J lost 2; bases outside the gene matches: 5. The CDR3 region has the DNA TGTGCCAGCAGTTACGGAGACAGGGCCAACTATGGCTACACCTTC. Translating it yields CASSYGDRANYGYTF.

The chain employs TRBV11-1 and TRBJ1-4, with no clear D. CDR3 length: 14 amino acids. CDR1 and CDR2 (germline): SGHAT, FQDESV (reference sequence). V lost 2 bases, J lost 3 bases, and 7 bases lay in between. Here the CDR3 reads CASSLRGSNEKLFF. CDR3 DNA sequence: TGTGCCAGCAGCTTACGAGGATCTAATGAAAAACTGTTTTTT.

The V and J genes are TRBV25-1 and TRBJ1-6; 7 bases map to TRBD1. The CDR3 covers 16 residues. Germline V lookup: CDR1 MGHDK, CDR2 SYGVNS. With 1 base clipped from V and 8 bases from J, the junction kept 8 bases outside the gene matches. The CDR3 bases are TGTGCCAGCAGTGAATCGGGCAGGGGGAAAGATTCACCCCTCCACTTT. This gives the protein CASSESGRGKDSPLHF.

This chain uses TRBV19 with TRBJ2-2; 7 bases are a match to TRBD1. The J segment lost 5 bases and the V segment lost 5 bases, leaving 2 bases of the junction unmatched. Germline V gene sequence: CDR1 LNHDA, CDR2 SQIVND (reference sequence). There are 13 residues in the CDR3. The CDR3 sequence: CASSSQGTGELFF. The CDR3 region has the DNA TGTGCCAGTAGTTCACAGGGGACCGGGGAGCTGTTTTTT.

The chain recombines TRBV3-1 (or the pseudogene TRBV3-2) with TRBJ1-2, with D hard to call. Per germline, CDR1 LGHDT and CDR2 YNNKEL (reference sequence). V was trimmed by 0 bases and J by 8 bases, leaving 7 bases between them. This CDR3 contains 12 residues. CDR3 sequence: CASSQDVGGYTF. CDR3 nucleotide sequence: TGTGCCAGCAGCCAAGATGTCGGGGGCTACACCTTC.

CDR3 in DNA: TGTGCCAGCAGCTTAGGAGCGGGGGCGGAGGAGACCCAGTACTTC. Its protein product is CASSLGAGAEETQYF. This sequence joins TRBV7-9 and TRBJ2-5, with 8 bases lining up with TRBD2. CDR3 length: 15 amino acids. Germline V gene sequence: CDR1 SEHNR, CDR2 FQNEAQ (reference sequence). V was pared by 1 base and J by 5 bases, with 6 bases of the junction left unmatched.

The rearrangement uses TRBV7-2 and TRBJ2-3; a possible D gene is TRBD2 (7 bases). Germline V gene data show CDR1 as SGHTA and CDR2 as FQGNSA. V dropped 9 bases and J dropped 4 bases, with 11 bases sitting between them. CDR3 length: 12 amino acids. The CDR3, as DNA: TGTGCCAGGGCGGGGGCCCCAGATACGCAGTATTTT. Translation gives CARAGAPDTQYF.

The chain links TRBV30 to TRBJ2-1; 13 bases are shared with TRBD2. The CDR3 totals 15 residues. V dropped 3 bases and J dropped 6; count of bases not matched to a gene: 5. Germline V gene lookup returns CDR1 GTSNPN and CDR2 SVGIG (reference sequence). The CDR3 DNA reads TGTGCCTGGAGCTGGACTAGCGGGGGTCTCAATGAGCAGTTCTTC. Its protein product is CAWSWTSGGLNEQFF.

This chain uses TRBV19 with TRBJ2-7; a weak D match, TRBD2 (6 bases). V lost 3 bases and J lost 3, with 12 bases in between. The CDR3 contains 14 residues. Germline V gene data show CDR1 as LNHDA and CDR2 as SQIVND (reference sequence). The CDR3 is CASSIGLEGYEQYF. CDR3 nucleotides: TGTGCCAGTAGTATCGGACTGGAGGGCTACGAGCAGTACTTC.

The chain employs TRBV14 and TRBJ1-1; unclear D gene. The germline V gene has CDR1 SGHDN and CDR2 FVKESK. The germline V and J ends were trimmed by 0 bases and 4 bases, with 12 bases remaining between them. The CDR3 length is 15 residues. The CDR3 loop is CASSQDSEVVTEAFF. CDR3 DNA sequence: TGTGCCAGCAGCCAAGATTCTGAGGTAGTCACTGAAGCTTTCTTT. Together with reference TRBV14 and TRBJ1-1, the CDR3 gives the full variable domain: EAGVTQFPSHSVIEKGQTVTLRCDPISGHDNLYWYRRVMGKEIKFLLHFVKESKQDESGMPNNRFLAERTGGTYSTLKVQPAELEDSGVYFCASSQDSEVVTEAFFGQGTRLTVV.

The chain employs TRBV19 and TRBJ2-6; weak D call: TRBD1 (6 bases). Deletions cut 10 bases from V and 1 base from J, with 8 bases between. Germline V gene sequence: CDR1 LNHDA, CDR2 SQIVND (reference sequence). The CDR3 is made up of 13 amino acids. The CDR3 here is CATQGSGANVLTF. The CDR3 DNA reads as TGTGCCACCCAGGGGTCTGGGGCCAACGTCCTGACTTTC.

CDR3 nucleotide sequence: TGTGCCAGCAGCACGGCGGGGGGCGATCAGCCCCAGCATTTT. Protein: CASSTAGGDQPQHF. The chain employs TRBV3-1 (or the pseudogene TRBV3-2) and TRBJ1-5; D might be TRBD1 (6 bases). Trimming left V 5 bases short and J 5 bases short, with 13 bases between. In germline, CDR1 is LGHDT, CDR2 YNNKEL (reference sequence). The CDR3 has 14 amino acids.

The CDR3 DNA sequence: TGTGCCAGCAGCCAATATTCAGGGGGGATCTCTGGGGCCAACGTCCTGACTTTC. Translated, it gives CASSQYSGGISGANVLTF. V is TRBV3-1 (or the pseudogene TRBV3-2) and J is TRBJ2-6, with a weak D call TRBD1 (7 bases). Trimming removed 2 bases at V and 0 bases at J, with 14 bases between. This CDR3 has 18 amino acids. Germline CDR1 LGHDT, CDR2 YNNKEL (reference sequence).

CDR3 protein: CASSQEAGGPYGYTF. CDR3 nucleotide sequence: TGCGCCAGCAGCCAAGAGGCAGGGGGCCCCTATGGCTACACCTTC. The chain has TRBV4-1 and TRBJ1-2; 8 bases are shared with TRBD1. In germline, CDR1 is MGHRA, CDR2 YSYEKL. The CDR3 is made up of 15 amino acids. V trimming: 0 bases; J trimming: 4 bases; junction bases outside the gene matches: 4.

The chain has TRBV27 and TRBJ2-2; D unclear. This CDR3 is 15 amino acids long. Germline lookup yields CDR1 MNHEY and CDR2 SMNVEV (reference sequence). Trimming took 5 bases from V and 3 from J, leaving 13 bases between them. The CDR3 loop reads CASSGPRDYTGELFF. The CDR3 nucleotides read TGTGCCAGCAGTGGGCCACGAGATTACACCGGGGAGCTGTTTTTT.

The V call is TRBV2, the J call TRBJ1-6; D is unresolved. Germline CDR1 is SNHLY and CDR2 is FYNNEI. The CDR3 contains 14 residues. Trimming took 3 bases from V and 10 from J, leaving 13 bases between them. This CDR3 reads CASSEREISSPLHF. The CDR3 DNA reads as TGTGCCAGCAGTGAGAGGGAAATAAGCTCACCCCTCCACTTT.

This clone was counted only a few times. The chain is built from TRBV5-4 and TRBJ2-3; 8 nucleotides match TRBD2. Unmatched junction bases numbered 14, after V lost 8 bases and J lost 0 bases. The CDR3 is 17 amino acids. Germline V gene data show CDR1 as SGHNT and CDR2 as YYREEE (reference sequence). The CDR3 loop is CARRAGGPLFSTDTQYF. The CDR3, as DNA: TGTGCCAGGAGGGCGGGGGGCCCACTCTTTAGCACAGATACGCAGTATTTT.

V gene TRBV7-9 combines with J gene TRBJ1-6; the match to TRBD1 covers 9 bases. J gave up 9 bases and V 4 bases, and 7 bases lay outside the gene matches. CDR1 is SEHNR, CDR2 FQNEAQ, per germline (reference sequence). This CDR3 spans 15 amino acids. The CDR3 loop reads CASSSTGQGTSPLHF. The CDR3 nucleotides read TGTGCCAGCAGCTCAACGGGACAGGGCACTTCACCCCTCCACTTT.

The chain employs TRBV12-3 or TRBV12-4 and TRBJ1-2, with unresolved D. The CDR3 consists of 13 residues. Trimming shortened V by 7 bases and J by 6 bases, and 15 bases separated the two germline ends. CDR3 sequence: CASTPAGWDGYTF. As DNA, the CDR3 is TGTGCCAGCACTCCGGCGGGTTGGGATGGCTACACCTTC.

The rearrangement joins TRBV19 to TRBJ2-5; 9 bases align to TRBD1. CDR1 is LNHDA and CDR2 is SQIVND in the germline V gene (reference sequence). Trimming took 4 bases from V and 4 from J; bases not matched to a gene: 10. CDR3 length: 16 amino acids. CDR3 coding DNA: TGTGCCAGTAGTACCCCTCCGGGACAGGGTGTAGAGACCCAGTACTTC. Encoded protein: CASSTPPGQGVETQYF.

The chain employs TRBV28 and TRBJ2-7; a possible D gene is TRBD2 (7 bases). This CDR3 has 16 amino acids. Germline CDR1 and CDR2: MDHEN and SYDVKM. The V gene lost 3 bases and the J gene lost 6 bases, with 21 bases spanning the gap. The CDR3 loop reads CASSFKRGASGVEQYF. The CDR3 DNA sequence: TGTGCCAGCAGTTTCAAACGGGGGGCTTCGGGGGTCGAGCAGTACTTC. Using reference TRBV28 and TRBJ2-7 for the parts outside the CDR3, the full variable domain is DVKVTQSSRYLVKRTGEKVFLECVQDMDHENMFWYRQDPGLGLRLIYFSYDVKMKEKGDIPEGYSVSREKKERFSLILESASTNQTSMYLCASSFKRGASGVEQYFGPGTRLTVT.

This chain links TRBV19 with TRBJ2-2; 7 bases align to TRBD1. V lost 3 bases, J lost 5 bases, and 9 bases stayed unmatched. The germline gives CDR1 LNHDA, CDR2 SQIVND (reference sequence). This CDR3 has 16 amino acids. The CDR3 is CASSMGDRDYTGELFF. DNA of the CDR3: TGTGCCAGTAGTATGGGCGACAGGGATTATACCGGGGAGCTGTTTTTT.